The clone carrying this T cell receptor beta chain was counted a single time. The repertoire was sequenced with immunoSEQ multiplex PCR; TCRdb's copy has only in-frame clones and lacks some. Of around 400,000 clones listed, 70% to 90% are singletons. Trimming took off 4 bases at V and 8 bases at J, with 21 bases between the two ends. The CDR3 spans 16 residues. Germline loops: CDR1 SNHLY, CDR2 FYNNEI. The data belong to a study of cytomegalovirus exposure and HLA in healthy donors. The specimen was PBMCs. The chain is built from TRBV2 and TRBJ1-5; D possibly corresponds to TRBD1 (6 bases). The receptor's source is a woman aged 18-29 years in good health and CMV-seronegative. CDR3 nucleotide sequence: TGTGCCAGCAGTGCGTCGGGGACACAAGTGGGAGAGCCCCAGCATTTT. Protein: CASSASGTQVGEPQHF.